These T cell receptor beta chains were read from a single sample in a study of identical twins. TCRdb re-called the 5' RACE reads with MiXCR, one entry per CDR3 protein. The sample holds about 340,000 distinct CDR3 sequences, roughly an eighth seen once. These same records also appear under a second study, on yellow fever vaccine responses in identical twins.

Sample: CD8+ T cells sorted from blood. These receptor sequences come from a woman under 30 in good health. Each CDR3 is given with its conserved first and last residue. Fields, in order: J gene, clone size, D gene, V gene, CDR3 DNA, CDR3 protein. The D gene is left open where the match is weak. Clone size is stated in some rows and not others, as once, few, many or a class when expanded.

TRBJ2-1,-,-,TRBV20-1,TGCAGTGCTAGAGATCGGGTAGCCCCCGTCTACAATGAGCAGTTCTTC,CSARDRVAPVYNEQFF
TRBJ1-5,-,-,TRBV28,TGTGCCAGCAGTTTCGACCACGGGGTTCAGCCCCAGCATTTT,CASSFDHGVQPQHF
TRBJ2-7,few,TRBD2,TRBV20-1,TGCAGTGCAAACTTGGGACTAGGGTACGAGCAGTACTTC,CSANLGLGYEQYF
TRBJ2-1,few,TRBD1,TRBV7-6,TGTGCCAGCAGCTTAGCGCAAGTAGGGACAGAACAGTTCTTC,CASSLAQVGTEQFF
TRBJ2-1,few,TRBD1,TRBV14,TGTGCCAGCAGCCACCAAGACAGGGGGGACGTGCAGTTCTTC,CASSHQDRGDVQFF
TRBJ2-1,-,-,TRBV18,TGTGCCAGCTCGAGGACCCTCTCCTACAATGAGCAGTTCTTC,CASSRTLSYNEQFF
TRBJ2-2,few,TRBD2,TRBV7-6,TGTGCCAGCAGCTCCCGGACTAGCGGGAGTTCCGGGGAGCTGTTTTTT,CASSSRTSGSSGELFF
TRBJ1-2,-,TRBD1,TRBV2,TGTGCCACCAACCCTGGGCGGGACAGGTTTTATGGCTACACCTTC,CATNPGRDRFYGYTF
TRBJ2-5,few,-,TRBV7-6,TGTGCCAGCAGCCGACCCGAAGGTGTCTCCAAAGAGACCCAGTACTTC,CASSRPEGVSKETQYF
TRBJ2-1,many,-,TRBV7-8,TGTGCCAGCAGCCAAAGCAGGAGAGAAAGGCCCTACAATGAGCAGTTCTTC,CASSQSRRERPYNEQFF
TRBJ2-1,many,-,TRBV24-1,TGTGCCACCAGTGACTATGAATTGGATGAGCAGTTCTTC,CATSDYELDEQFF
TRBJ2-1,-,-,TRBV15,TGTGCCACCAGCAGAGAGCCCGGGGCCCAGCCCTACAACGGGCAGTTCTTC,CATSREPGAQPYNGQFF
TRBJ1-1,few,-,TRBV21-1,TGTGCCAGCAGCAAAGCGGGACGGTTTAACACTGAAGCTTTCTTT,CASSKAGRFNTEAFF
TRBJ2-2,-,-,TRBV5-1,TGCGCCAGCAGCCCTCGGTCCCCCGCGGCCGGGGAGCTGTTTTTT,CASSPRSPAAGELFF
TRBJ1-1,many,-,TRBV4-1,TGCGCCAGCAGCCAAGAGGCTCGGAATGAAGCTTTCTTT,CASSQEARNEAFF
TRBJ2-2,-,-,TRBV2,TGTGCCAGCAGTGAAGCCCCCGCTAAACCTCAAACCGGGGAGCTGTTTTTT,CASSEAPAKPQTGELFF
TRBJ2-3,-,TRBD1,TRBV20-1,TGCAGTGCCAATACCGGGACAGGGGCTCCCACAGATACGCAGTATTTT,CSANTGTGAPTDTQYF
TRBJ1-2,-,TRBD1,TRBV5-5,TGTGCCAGCAGCTTGAGACAGGGGCCCCTCCCGGTTGGAGGCTACACCTTC,CASSLRQGPLPVGGYTF
TRBJ2-7,many,TRBD2,TRBV29-1,TGCAGCGTTGAAAGCGGGGTGGCCCACGAGCAGTACTTC,CSVESGVAHEQYF
TRBJ2-1,many,-,TRBV27,TGTGCCAGCAGCGGACAGAAGCAGTTCTTC,CASSGQKQFF
TRBJ2-3,few,-,TRBV5-1,TGCGCCAGCAGCCCCAGAGGAAATTACGCAGATACGCAGTATTTT,CASSPRGNYADTQYF
TRBJ1-6,many,-,TRBV5-1,TGCGCCAGCAGCTTTACCGAGAGCTCCTATAATTCACCCCTCCACTTT,CASSFTESSYNSPLHF
TRBJ1-2,few,TRBD1,TRBV6-1,TGTGCCAGCAGTGAAACGGAGGGGGCATATGGCTACACCTTC,CASSETEGAYGYTF
TRBJ2-7,-,-,TRBV12-3/TRBV12-4,TGTGCCAGCAGTCGACAGCCCGCTGTGGACGAGCAGTACTTC,CASSRQPAVDEQYF
TRBJ2-3,few,-,TRBV4-2,TGTGCCAGCAGCCAAGAAGAGTCCAGCACAGATACGCAGTATTTT,CASSQEESSTDTQYF
TRBJ2-1,few,TRBD1,TRBV15,TGTGCCACCACCGGGACAGGGTACAATGAGCAGTTCTTC,CATTGTGYNEQFF
TRBJ2-2,-,-,TRBV18,TGTGCCAGCTCACCAACTCAGGACAGTACCGGGGAGCTGTTTTTT,CASSPTQDSTGELFF
TRBJ2-3,-,TRBD2,TRBV27,TGTGCCAGCAGTGTCAACCCTCGGGGGGGCACAGATACGCAGTATTTT,CASSVNPRGGTDTQYF
TRBJ2-7,few,-,TRBV7-8,TGTGCCAGCAGCTCCCCGACGGAGTCCACCTACGAGCAGTACTTC,CASSSPTESTYEQYF
TRBJ2-1,few,TRBD1,TRBV7-8,TGTGCCAGCAGCTTACTTGGAGACAGGGGGTATGAGCAGTTCTTC,CASSLLGDRGYEQFF
TRBJ2-1,many,-,TRBV12-3/TRBV12-4,TGTGCCAGCAGAGGAGGCGAGCAGTTCTTC,CASRGGEQFF
TRBJ2-3,many,-,TRBV2,TGTGCCAGCAGTGAGGTGGCCCCTATGGGTACGCAGTATTTT,CASSEVAPMGTQYF
TRBJ2-3,many,-,TRBV5-6,TGTGCCAGCAGCTTGGCAAGTTGGGGGGATACGCAGTATTTT,CASSLASWGDTQYF
TRBJ1-5,few,TRBD1,TRBV12-3/TRBV12-4,TGTGCCAGCAGCGTCACAGGGGGTGGCAATCAGCCCCAGCATTTT,CASSVTGGGNQPQHF
TRBJ2-1,few,-,TRBV27,TGTGCCAGCCGCAAAGGAGCCAATGAGCAGTTCTTC,CASRKGANEQFF
TRBJ2-5,many,TRBD2,TRBV4-1,TGCGCCAGCAGCCCCGGGACTAGCGGAGAAGAGACCCAGTACTTC,CASSPGTSGEETQYF
TRBJ2-2,-,-,TRBV7-9,TGTGCCAGAAAATTGGGCACCGGGGAGCTGTTTTTT,CARKLGTGELFF
TRBJ2-5,-,TRBD2,TRBV3-1,TGTGCCAGCAGCCAAGAAGGGACTAGCGGGGGGTTGGAGACCCAGTACTTC,CASSQEGTSGGLETQYF
TRBJ2-1,few,-,TRBV20-1,TGCAGTGCTACCGGGATTGACCAATTGGAGGAGTTCTTC,CSATGIDQLEEFF
TRBJ1-6,-,TRBD1,TRBV20-1,TGCAGTGCTAGCCACGGACAGGGCTCTTCACCCCTCCACTTT,CSASHGQGSSPLHF
TRBJ2-3,few,-,TRBV27,TGTGCCAGCAGGAGGAAGCGCCTTACTAGCACAGATACGCAGTATTTT,CASRRKRLTSTDTQYF
TRBJ2-1,-,TRBD2,TRBV20-1,TGCAGTGCTAGAGATTCCGGGGGGCTAGCGGGAGAGGTTGAGCAGTTCTTC,CSARDSGGLAGEVEQFF
TRBJ2-7,few,TRBD2,TRBV20-1,TGCAGTGCTTCGACTAGCGGGTCCTTGAGGGGAGAGCAGTACTTC,CSASTSGSLRGEQYF
TRBJ1-1,few,-,TRBV7-9,TGTGCCAGCAGCTTAGGGAGGGGAGAGAACACTGAAGCTTTCTTT,CASSLGRGENTEAFF
TRBJ2-1,-,TRBD2,TRBV9,TGTGCCAGCAGCGTAGGGACCCAGCGGGGGCCTTACAATGAGCAGTTCTTC,CASSVGTQRGPYNEQFF